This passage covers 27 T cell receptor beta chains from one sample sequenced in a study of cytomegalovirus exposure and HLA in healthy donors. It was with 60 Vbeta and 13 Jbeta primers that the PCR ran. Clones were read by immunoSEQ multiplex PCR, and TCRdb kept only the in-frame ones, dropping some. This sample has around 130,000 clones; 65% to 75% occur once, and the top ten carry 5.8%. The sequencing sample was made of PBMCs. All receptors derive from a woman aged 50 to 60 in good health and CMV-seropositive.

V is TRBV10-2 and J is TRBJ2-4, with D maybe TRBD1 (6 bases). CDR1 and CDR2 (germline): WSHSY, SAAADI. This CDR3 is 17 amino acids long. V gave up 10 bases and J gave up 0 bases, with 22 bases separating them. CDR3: CAIRRPSGQIAKNIQYF. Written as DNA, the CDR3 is TGCGCCATACGACGGCCCTCCGGACAGATAGCCAAAAACATTCAGTACTTC.

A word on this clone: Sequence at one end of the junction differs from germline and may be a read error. This CDR3 reads CASSYSELGTVHF. The CDR3 DNA follows: TGTGCCAGCAGTTACAGCGAGCTAGGGACAGTTCATTTC. V and J are TRBV6-5 and TRBJ1-2, with TRBD1 matching 7 bases. Germline assignment: CDR1 MNHEY and CDR2 SVGAGI. CDR3 length: 13 amino acids.

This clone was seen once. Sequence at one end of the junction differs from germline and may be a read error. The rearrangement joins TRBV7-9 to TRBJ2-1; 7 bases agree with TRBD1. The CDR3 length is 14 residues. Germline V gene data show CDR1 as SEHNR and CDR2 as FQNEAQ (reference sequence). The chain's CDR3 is CSSSLGTDGDEQFF. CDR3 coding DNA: TGTTCCAGCAGCTTAGGGACAGATGGCGATGAGCAGTTCTTC.

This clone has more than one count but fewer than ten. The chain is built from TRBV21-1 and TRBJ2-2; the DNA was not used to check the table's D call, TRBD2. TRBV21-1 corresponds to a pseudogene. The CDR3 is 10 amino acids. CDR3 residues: CASTGGELFF. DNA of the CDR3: TGTGCCAGCACGGGCGGGGAGCTGTTTTTT.

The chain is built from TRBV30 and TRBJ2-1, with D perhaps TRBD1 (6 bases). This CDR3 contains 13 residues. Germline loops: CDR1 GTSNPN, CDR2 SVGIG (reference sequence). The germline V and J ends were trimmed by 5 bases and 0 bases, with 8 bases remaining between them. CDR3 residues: CAWSGVSYNEQFF. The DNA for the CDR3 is TGTGCCTGGTCAGGGGTCTCCTACAATGAGCAGTTCTTC.

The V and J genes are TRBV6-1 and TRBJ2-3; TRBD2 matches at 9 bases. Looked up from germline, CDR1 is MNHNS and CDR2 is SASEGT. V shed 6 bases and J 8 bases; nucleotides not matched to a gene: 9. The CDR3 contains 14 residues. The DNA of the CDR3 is TGTGCCAGCAGCGATAGCGGGGGATTCGTTACGCAGTATTTT. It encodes CASSDSGGFVTQYF.

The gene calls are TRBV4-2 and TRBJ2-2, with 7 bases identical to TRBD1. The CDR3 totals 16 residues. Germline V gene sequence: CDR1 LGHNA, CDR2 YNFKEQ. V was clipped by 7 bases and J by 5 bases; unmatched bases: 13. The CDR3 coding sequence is TGTGCCAGCACGCTTTTGGGACAGATAAAGACCGGGGAGCTGTTTTTT. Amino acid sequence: CASTLLGQIKTGELFF.

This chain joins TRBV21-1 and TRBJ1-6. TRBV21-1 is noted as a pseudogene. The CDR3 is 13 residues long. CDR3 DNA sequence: TGTGCCAGCAGCAAGGAGGGAAATTCACCCCTCCACTTT. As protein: CASSKEGNSPLHF.

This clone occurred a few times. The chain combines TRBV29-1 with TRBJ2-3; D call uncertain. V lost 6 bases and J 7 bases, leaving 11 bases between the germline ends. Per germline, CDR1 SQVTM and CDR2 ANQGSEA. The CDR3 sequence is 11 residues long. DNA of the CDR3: TGCAGCGTAGAACAGTTTAATACGCAGTATTTT. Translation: CSVEQFNTQYF.

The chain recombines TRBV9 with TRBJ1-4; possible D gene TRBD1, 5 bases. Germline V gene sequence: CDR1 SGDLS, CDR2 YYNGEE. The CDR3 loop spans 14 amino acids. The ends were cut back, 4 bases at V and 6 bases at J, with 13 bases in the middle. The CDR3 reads CASSSSGGDEKLFF. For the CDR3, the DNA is TGTGCCAGCAGCTCCTCGGGGGGAGATGAAAAACTGTTTTTT. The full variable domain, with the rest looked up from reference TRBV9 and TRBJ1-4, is DSGVTQTPKHLITATGQRVTLRCSPRSGDLSVYWYQQSLDQGLQFLIQYYNGEERAKGNILERFSAQQFPDLHSELNLSSLELGDSALYFCASSSSGGDEKLFFGSGTQLSVL.

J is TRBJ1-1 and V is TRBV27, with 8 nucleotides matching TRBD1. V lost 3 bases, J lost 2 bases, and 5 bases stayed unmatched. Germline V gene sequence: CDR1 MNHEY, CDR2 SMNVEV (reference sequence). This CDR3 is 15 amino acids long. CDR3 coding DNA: TGTGCCAGCAGTTTTTCTCAGGGGGCTAACACTGAAGCTTTCTTT. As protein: CASSFSQGANTEAFF.

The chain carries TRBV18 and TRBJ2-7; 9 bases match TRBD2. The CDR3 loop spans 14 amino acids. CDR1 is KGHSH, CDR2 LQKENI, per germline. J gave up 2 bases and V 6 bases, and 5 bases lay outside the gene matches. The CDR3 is CASSTSGGPYEQYF. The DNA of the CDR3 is TGTGCCAGCTCCACGAGCGGGGGGCCCTACGAGCAGTACTTC.

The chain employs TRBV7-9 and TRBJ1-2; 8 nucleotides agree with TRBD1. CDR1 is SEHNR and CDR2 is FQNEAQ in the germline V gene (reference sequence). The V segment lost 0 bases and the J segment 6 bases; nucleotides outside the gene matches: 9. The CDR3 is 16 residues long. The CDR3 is CASSLAGQGYTDGYTF. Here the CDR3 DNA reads TGTGCCAGCAGCTTAGCAGGACAGGGTTACACGGATGGCTACACCTTC.

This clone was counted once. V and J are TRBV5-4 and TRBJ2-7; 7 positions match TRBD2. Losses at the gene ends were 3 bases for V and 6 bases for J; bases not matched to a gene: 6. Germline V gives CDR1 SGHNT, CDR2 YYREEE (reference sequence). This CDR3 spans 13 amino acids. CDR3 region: CASSSSTSREQYF. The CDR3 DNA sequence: TGTGCCAGCAGCTCCTCGACTAGCCGCGAGCAGTACTTC.

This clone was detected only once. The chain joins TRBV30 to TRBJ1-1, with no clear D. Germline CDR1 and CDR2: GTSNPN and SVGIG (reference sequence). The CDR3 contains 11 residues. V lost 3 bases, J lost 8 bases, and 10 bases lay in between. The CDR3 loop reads CAWSLGAEAFF. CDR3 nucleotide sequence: TGTGCCTGGAGCCTAGGTGCCGAAGCTTTCTTT.

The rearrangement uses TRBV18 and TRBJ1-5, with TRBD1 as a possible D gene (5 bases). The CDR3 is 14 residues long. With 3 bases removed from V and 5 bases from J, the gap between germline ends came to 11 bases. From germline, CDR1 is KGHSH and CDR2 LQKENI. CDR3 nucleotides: TGTGCCAGCTCACCGGGGCCGGCACATCAGCCCCAGCATTTT. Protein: CASSPGPAHQPQHF.

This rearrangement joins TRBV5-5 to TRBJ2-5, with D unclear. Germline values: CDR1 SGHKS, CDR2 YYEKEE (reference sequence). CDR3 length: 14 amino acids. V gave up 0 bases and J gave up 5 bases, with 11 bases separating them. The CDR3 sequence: CASSLAITGETQYF. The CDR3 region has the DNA TGTGCCAGCAGCTTGGCCATAACCGGGGAGACCCAGTACTTC.

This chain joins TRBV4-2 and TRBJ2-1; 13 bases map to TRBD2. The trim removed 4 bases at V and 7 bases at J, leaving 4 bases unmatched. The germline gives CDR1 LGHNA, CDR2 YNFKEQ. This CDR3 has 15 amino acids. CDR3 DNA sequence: TGTGCCAGCAGCCCGAGACTAGCGGGGGGTAATGAGCAGTTCTTC. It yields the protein CASSPRLAGGNEQFF.

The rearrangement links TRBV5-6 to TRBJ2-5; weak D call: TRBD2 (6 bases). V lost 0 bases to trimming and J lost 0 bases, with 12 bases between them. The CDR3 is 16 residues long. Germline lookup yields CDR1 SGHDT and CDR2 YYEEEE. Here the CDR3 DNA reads TGTGCCAGCAGCTTGGGTGGGGGGAATTACCAAGAGACCCAGTACTTC. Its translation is CASSLGGGNYQETQYF.

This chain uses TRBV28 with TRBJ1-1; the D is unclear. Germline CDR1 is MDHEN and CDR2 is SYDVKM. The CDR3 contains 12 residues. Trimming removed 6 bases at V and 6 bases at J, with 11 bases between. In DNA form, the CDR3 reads TGTGCCAGCAGAATACCCCTATCTGAAGCTTTCTTT. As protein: CASRIPLSEAFF.

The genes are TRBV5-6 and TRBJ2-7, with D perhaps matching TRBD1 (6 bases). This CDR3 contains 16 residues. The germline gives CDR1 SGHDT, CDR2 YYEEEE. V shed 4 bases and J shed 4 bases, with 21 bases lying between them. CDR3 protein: CASSDGLTGLYYEQYF. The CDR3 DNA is TGTGCCAGCAGCGACGGATTGACAGGCCTTTATTACGAGCAGTACTTC.

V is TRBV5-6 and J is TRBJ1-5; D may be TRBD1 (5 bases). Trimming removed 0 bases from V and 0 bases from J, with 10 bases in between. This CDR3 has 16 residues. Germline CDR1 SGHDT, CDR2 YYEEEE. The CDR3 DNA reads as TGTGCCAGCAGCTTGGGTCAGGGCAATAGCAATCAGCCCCAGCATTTT. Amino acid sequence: CASSLGQGNSNQPQHF. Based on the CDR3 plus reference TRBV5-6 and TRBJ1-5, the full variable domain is DAGVTQSPTHLIKTRGQQVTLRCSPKSGHDTVSWYQQALGQGPQFIFQYYEEEERQRGNFPDRFSGHQFPNYSSELNVNALLLGDSALYLCASSLGQGNSNQPQHFGDGTRLSIL.

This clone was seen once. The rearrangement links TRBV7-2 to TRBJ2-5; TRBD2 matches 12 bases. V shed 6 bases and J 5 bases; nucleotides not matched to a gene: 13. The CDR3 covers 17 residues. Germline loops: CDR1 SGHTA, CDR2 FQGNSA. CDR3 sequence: CASSSLGGGTSGETQYF. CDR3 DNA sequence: TGTGCCAGCAGTTCCTTAGGGGGGGGGACTAGCGGGGAGACCCAGTACTTC.

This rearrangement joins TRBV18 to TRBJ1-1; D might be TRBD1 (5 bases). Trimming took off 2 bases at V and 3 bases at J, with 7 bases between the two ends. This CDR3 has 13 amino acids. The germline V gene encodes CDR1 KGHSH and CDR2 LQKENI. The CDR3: CASSPGADTEAFF. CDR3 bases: TGTGCCAGCTCACCAGGGGCAGACACTGAAGCTTTCTTT.

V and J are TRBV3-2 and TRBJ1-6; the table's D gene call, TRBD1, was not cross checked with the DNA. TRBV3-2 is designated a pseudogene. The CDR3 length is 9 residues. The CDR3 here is CASSQDQFF. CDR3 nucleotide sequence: TGTGCCAGCAGCCAAGATCAGTTCTTT.

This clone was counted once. The CDR3 DNA reads as TGTGCCAGCAGCTTTATGGACAGGCGGAACACTGAAGCTTTCTTT. Translating gives CASSFMDRRNTEAFF. The V gene is TRBV5-6, the J gene TRBJ1-1; TRBD1 aligns across 7 bases. The V and J ends lost 2 bases and 1 base, in that order; junction bases with no gene match: 5. Per the germline V gene, CDR1 is SGHDT and CDR2 is YYEEEE. The CDR3 spans 15 residues.

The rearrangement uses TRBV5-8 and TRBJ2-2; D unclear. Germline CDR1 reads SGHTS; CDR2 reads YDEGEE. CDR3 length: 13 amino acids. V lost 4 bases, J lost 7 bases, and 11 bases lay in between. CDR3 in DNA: TGTGCCAGCAGCAACTTGTACGGCGGGGAGCTGTTTTTT. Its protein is CASSNLYGGELFF.